Listed here are 20 T cell receptor beta chains from one sample, sequenced in a study of control samples from healthy donors and cancer patients. Libraries were prepared by immunoSEQ multiplex PCR; TCRdb keeps only in-frame clonotypes and omits some of them. The sample has under 30,000 clones, 70% to 80% seen once; the top ten hold under 25%. Sample: PBMCs. The origin of the receptors is a man between 60 and 75 years old with head and neck cancer.

This chain uses TRBV7-9 with TRBJ2-7; 10 bases agree with TRBD2. The V gene's germline CDR1 is SEHNR and CDR2 FQNEAQ (reference sequence). V lost 2 bases, J lost 5 bases, and 3 bases stayed unmatched. The CDR3 runs to 14 residues. The CDR3: CASSLLAGVDEQYF. DNA of the CDR3: TGTGCCAGCAGCTTACTAGCGGGAGTCGACGAGCAGTACTTC.

This clone was observed a few times. This chain connects TRBV18 to TRBJ2-1, with TRBD2 identical over 11 bases. The germline CDR1 and CDR2 sequences are KGHSH and LQKENI. This CDR3 region has 17 residues. J gave up 9 bases and V 2 bases, and 12 bases lay outside the gene matches. CDR3 sequence: CASSPETLLAGAGEQFF. The CDR3 nucleotides are TGTGCCAGCTCACCAGAAACCCTACTAGCGGGAGCCGGTGAGCAGTTCTTC. Supplemented by reference TRBV18 and TRBJ2-1, the full variable domain reads NAGVMQNPRHLVRRRGQEARLRCSPMKGHSHVYWYRQLPEEGLKFMVYLQKENIIDESGMPKERFSAEFPKEGPSILRIQQVVRGDSAAYFCASSPETLLAGAGEQFFGPGTRLTVL.

The chain couples TRBV7-9 to TRBJ2-5, with 7 positions matching TRBD2. Germline assignment: CDR1 SEHNR and CDR2 FQNEAQ (reference sequence). V gave up 0 bases and J gave up 7 bases; unmatched junction bases: 5. This CDR3 region has 14 residues. CDR3 sequence (DNA): TGTGCCAGCAGCTTAGCAGGGAGCGGGACGACCCAGTACTTC. Its translation is CASSLAGSGTTQYF.

The chain carries TRBV15 and TRBJ1-3; D gene uncertain. V was cut by 0 bases and J by 4 bases, with 13 bases left in between. CDR1 and CDR2 (germline): LNHNV, YYDKDF (reference sequence). The CDR3 totals 16 residues. CDR3 coding DNA: TGTGCCACCAGCAGAGATTTTAGCCCGGCGGGAAACACCATATATTTT. Amino acids: CATSRDFSPAGNTIYF.

This clone has only one observation. The V and J genes are TRBV4-3 and TRBJ2-7; unclear D gene. Germline CDR1 reads LGHNA; CDR2 reads YSLEER. The CDR3 totals 14 residues. Trimming removed 1 base from V and 3 bases from J, with 10 bases in between. The CDR3 loop reads CASSQGLSFYEQYF. The CDR3 DNA follows: TGCGCCAGCAGCCAAGGCCTGTCCTTCTACGAGCAGTACTTC.

This clone was detected only a few times. The rearrangement links TRBV30 to TRBJ1-4, with D maybe TRBD1 (5 bases). CDR1 and CDR2 from the germline V gene are GTSNPN and SVGIG (reference sequence). V dropped 5 bases and J dropped 4 bases, with 11 bases sitting between them. The CDR3 is 13 amino acids. DNA for the CDR3: TGTGCCTGGGGGGACGGCCTTAATGAAAAACTGTTTTTT. As protein: CAWGDGLNEKLFF.

The chain joins TRBV3-1 (or the pseudogene TRBV3-2) to TRBJ2-2; D call uncertain. The germline CDR1 and CDR2 sequences are LGHDT and YNNKEL (reference sequence). The V gene lost 0 bases and the J gene lost 5 bases, with 10 bases spanning the gap. The CDR3 has 15 residues. The CDR3 reads CASSQEGRVTGELFF. The CDR3 DNA follows: TGTGCCAGCAGCCAAGAAGGTCGGGTAACCGGGGAGCTGTTTTTT.

This chain uses TRBV2 with TRBJ1-1, with 7 positions matching TRBD1. Germline assignment: CDR1 SNHLY and CDR2 FYNNEI. This CDR3 region has 14 residues. V gave up 4 bases and J gave up 1 base; unmatched junction bases: 3. The CDR3 coding sequence is TGTGCCAGCAGTGGGGACAGTAAGAACACTGAAGCTTTCTTT. It translates to CASSGDSKNTEAFF.

The J gene is TRBJ2-2, the V gene TRBV7-9, with D uncertain. Trimming cost V 5 bases and J 11 bases, with 12 bases left between them. The CDR3 has 12 residues. CDR1 and CDR2 from the germline V gene are SEHNR and FQNEAQ (reference sequence). Written as DNA, the CDR3 is TGTGCCAGCAGCCCCGATCCCGTTGAGCTGTTTTTT. It yields the protein CASSPDPVELFF.

This clone has just a few counts. The rearrangement links TRBV30 to TRBJ1-5, with a tentative D call TRBD1 (5 bases). Germline assignment: CDR1 GTSNPN and CDR2 SVGIG (reference sequence). The CDR3 runs to 13 residues. With 1 base removed from V and 7 bases from J, the gap between germline ends came to 11 bases. CDR3 loop: CAWSEGVGQPQHF. The CDR3 region has the DNA TGTGCCTGGAGTGAAGGGGTTGGGCAGCCCCAGCATTTT.

The chain employs TRBV18 and TRBJ1-4; the D is unclear. Germline CDR1 KGHSH, CDR2 LQKENI. The length of the CDR3 is 15 residues. Trimming removed 3 bases at V and 3 bases at J, with 11 bases between. The CDR3 loop reads CASSPQAIPNEKLFF. The CDR3 nucleotides read TGTGCCAGCTCACCCCAGGCGATTCCTAATGAAAAACTGTTTTTT.

The chain combines TRBV28 with TRBJ2-7; TRBD1 matches 7 bases. Germline CDR1 is MDHEN and CDR2 is SYDVKM. The V segment lost 6 bases and the J segment 4 bases; nucleotides outside the gene matches: 6. The CDR3 extends over 13 amino acids. The CDR3 reads CASRRGRGYEQYF. CDR3 sequence (DNA): TGTGCCAGCAGAAGGGGGCGCGGGTACGAGCAGTACTTC.

This clone was recorded a few times. The V call is TRBV7-9, the J call TRBJ1-1; D not resolved. The V end was cut by 1 base, the J end by 4 bases, with 16 bases between. The CDR3 consists of 16 residues. CDR1 is SEHNR, CDR2 FQNEAQ, per germline (reference sequence). The CDR3 DNA sequence: TGTGCCAGCAGCTTAGAGAACACAGCGTTGGGCACTGAAGCTTTCTTT. Encoded protein: CASSLENTALGTEAFF.

This clone turned up a few times. The rearrangement links TRBV6-6 to TRBJ1-5; 9 nucleotides match TRBD1. The V and J ends lost 8 bases and 6 bases, in that order; junction bases with no gene match: 5. CDR3 length equals 13 residues. From germline, CDR1 is MNHNY and CDR2 SVGAGI (reference sequence). The CDR3 DNA follows: TGTGCCAGCTACTGGACAGGGGCTCAGCCCCAGCATTTT. It specifies CASYWTGAQPQHF.

The rearrangement links TRBV2 to TRBJ1-1; D gene ambiguous. V gave up 6 bases and J gave up 1 base, with 12 bases separating them. The CDR3 runs 14 residues. From germline, CDR1 is SNHLY and CDR2 FYNNEI. The CDR3 loop reads CASRGGYRNTEAFF. The CDR3 nucleotides read TGTGCCAGCAGGGGAGGATACAGGAACACTGAAGCTTTCTTT.

This chain uses TRBV4-3 with TRBJ2-7; no clear D. CDR1 is LGHNA and CDR2 is YSLEER in the germline V gene. V was pared by 5 bases and J by 0 bases, with 8 bases between. This CDR3 has 13 amino acids. CDR3 in amino acids: CASSEGSSYEQYF. The CDR3 DNA follows: TGCGCCAGCAGCGAAGGCAGCTCCTACGAGCAGTACTTC.

The rearrangement uses TRBV5-5 and TRBJ2-7, with D perhaps TRBD2 (5 bases). Per the germline V gene, CDR1 is SGHKS and CDR2 is YYEKEE (reference sequence). The V and J ends lost 4 bases and 6 bases respectively, with 17 bases between them. The CDR3 extends over 14 amino acids. The chain's CDR3 is CASSKGGGLTEQYF. The CDR3 region has the DNA TGTGCCAGCAGCAAGGGTGGAGGCCTCACCGAGCAGTACTTC. The entire variable domain, with the rest obtained from reference TRBV5-5 and TRBJ2-7, is as follows: DAGVTQSPTHLIKTRGQQVTLRCSPISGHKSVSWYQQVLGQGPQFIFQYYEKEERGRGNFPDRFSARQFPNYSSELNVNALLLGDSALYLCASSKGGGLTEQYFGPGTRLTVT.

The chain combines TRBV27 with TRBJ2-7; D not resolved. The V and J ends lost 7 bases and 2 bases respectively, with 15 bases between them. CDR1 is MNHEY, CDR2 SMNVEV, per germline (reference sequence). The CDR3 has 14 residues. This CDR3 is CASTPSRWAYEQYF. CDR3 bases: TGTGCCAGCACCCCCAGCCGATGGGCCTACGAGCAGTACTTC.

Regarding this clone: Additional DNA sequences in this sample encode the identical CDR3. The chain is built from TRBV19 and TRBJ1-5; 7 positions match TRBD1. The CDR3 extends over 16 amino acids. Germline CDR1 and CDR2: LNHDA and SQIVND (reference sequence). J gave up 0 bases and V 5 bases, and 7 bases lay outside the gene matches. The chain's CDR3 is CASSPRQGNSNQPQHF. CDR3 nucleotides: TGTGCCAGTAGTCCCCGACAGGGAAATAGCAATCAGCCCCAGCATTTT.

The chain links TRBV5-4 to TRBJ2-1; 7 nucleotides match TRBD2. CDR3 length: 15 amino acids. V shed 5 bases, J shed 0 bases, and the junction held 5 bases outside the gene matches. Germline-derived CDR1 and CDR2 are SGHNT and YYREEE (reference sequence). The CDR3 loop is CASRGGTLSYNEQFF. DNA for the CDR3: TGTGCCAGCAGGGGGGGGACTCTCTCCTACAATGAGCAGTTCTTC.